The TCR beta chain described here comes from a study of identical twins. V was clipped by 6 bases and J by 7 bases, with 16 bases between them. This CDR3 is 13 amino acids long. Only healthy Caucasians were included as donors. One entry per CDR3 protein results from TCRdb running MiXCR on the 5' RACE reads. The profile shows about 520,000 distinct CDR3 sequences, 20% to 25% of them singletons. This clonotype was seen a handful of times. The same sample was also used in a study of T cells expressing NK-cell markers. Turning to that study: The TCR beta repertoires originated in sorted CD3+CD56+NKG2C+, CD3+CD56+NKG2C- and CD3+CD56-NKG2C+ T cells.

Sequencing was performed on CD4+ T cells sorted from blood. The receptor's source is a woman in her late teens or twenties in good health. The V gene is TRBV12-3 or TRBV12-4, the J gene TRBJ2-7; either TRBD1 or TRBD2 may fit D (6 bases each). The CDR3 protein is CASSLLGGGEQYF. CDR3 DNA sequence: TGTGCCAGCAGCCTCTTAGGGGGAGGTGAGCAGTACTTC.